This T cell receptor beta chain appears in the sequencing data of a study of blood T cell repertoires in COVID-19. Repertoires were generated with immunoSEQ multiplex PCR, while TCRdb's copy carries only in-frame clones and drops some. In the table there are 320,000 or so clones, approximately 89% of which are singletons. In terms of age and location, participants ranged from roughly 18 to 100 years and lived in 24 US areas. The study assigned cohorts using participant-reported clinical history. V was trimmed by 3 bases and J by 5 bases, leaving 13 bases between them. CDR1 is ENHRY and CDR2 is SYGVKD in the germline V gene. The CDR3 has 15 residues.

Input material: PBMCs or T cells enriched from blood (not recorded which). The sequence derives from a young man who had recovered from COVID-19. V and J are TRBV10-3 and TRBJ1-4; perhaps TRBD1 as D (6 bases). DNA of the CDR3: TGTGCCATCAGTGATAAGGGAGGGGGAAATGAAAAACTGTTTTTT. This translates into CAISDKGGGNEKLFF.